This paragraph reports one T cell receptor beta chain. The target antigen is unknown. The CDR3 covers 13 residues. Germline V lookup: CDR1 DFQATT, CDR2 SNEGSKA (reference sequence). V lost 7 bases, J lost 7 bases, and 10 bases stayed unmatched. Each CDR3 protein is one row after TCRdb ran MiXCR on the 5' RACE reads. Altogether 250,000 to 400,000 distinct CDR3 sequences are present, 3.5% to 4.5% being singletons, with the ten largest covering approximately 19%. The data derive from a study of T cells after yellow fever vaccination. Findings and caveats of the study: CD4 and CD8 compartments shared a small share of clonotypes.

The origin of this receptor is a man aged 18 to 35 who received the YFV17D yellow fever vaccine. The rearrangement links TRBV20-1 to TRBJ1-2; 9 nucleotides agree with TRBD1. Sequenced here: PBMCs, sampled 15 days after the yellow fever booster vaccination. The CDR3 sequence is CSVSSGTGLGYTF. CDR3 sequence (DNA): TGCAGTGTCAGTTCCGGGACAGGGCTTGGCTACACCTTC.